What follows are 10 T cell receptor beta chains derived from one specimen sequenced in a study of blood T cell repertoires in COVID-19. Measured with immunoSEQ multiplex PCR; TCRdb has only the in-frame clones, and not every one. The table has hundreds of thousands of clones, roughly four fifths seen once. Material: PBMCs or T cells enriched from blood (not recorded which). The receptors come from a man aged 25 to 40 with acute COVID-19.

The rearrangement links TRBV12-3 or TRBV12-4 to TRBJ1-1, with 7 positions matching TRBD1. This CDR3 has 12 residues. The V and J ends lost 4 bases and 7 bases, in that order; junction bases with no gene match: 3. The CDR3 DNA is TGTGCCAGCAGTTCCGCAGGGGGTGAAGCTTTCTTT. It encodes CASSSAGGEAFF.

The V gene is TRBV5-5, the J gene TRBJ1-1; TRBD1 matches 8 bases. This CDR3 has 15 amino acids. After removal of 5 bases from V and 1 base from J, the junction contained 7 bases not matched to a gene. In germline, CDR1 is SGHKS, CDR2 YYEKEE (reference sequence). The CDR3 spells CASRRTGTGNTEAFF. In DNA, the CDR3 is TGTGCCAGCAGAAGGACCGGGACAGGGAACACTGAAGCTTTCTTT.

The rearrangement uses TRBV2 and TRBJ1-6; no reliable D call. The CDR3 spans 15 residues. Germline-derived CDR1 and CDR2 are SNHLY and FYNNEI. The V gene lost 3 bases and the J gene lost 2 bases, with 8 bases spanning the gap. The CDR3 loop is CASSDTNTYNSPLHF. DNA for the CDR3: TGTGCCAGCAGTGACACGAACACCTATAATTCACCCCTCCACTTT.

In this sample, this clone turned up once. The chain has TRBV19 and TRBJ1-1; TRBD1 agrees at 7 bases. Germline trimming cut 7 bases from V and 4 bases from J; bases unmatched to any gene: 9. The germline V gene has CDR1 LNHDA and CDR2 SQIVND (reference sequence). The CDR3 is 14 residues long. The DNA for the CDR3 is TGTGCCAGTACAGACAGGGATGAGGCCACTGAAGCTTTCTTT. Translation: CASTDRDEATEAFF.

J is TRBJ2-1 and V is TRBV4-2; TRBD2 might be the D (6 bases). The CDR3 runs 12 residues. V lost 0 bases and J 12 bases, leaving 9 bases between the germline ends. Germline CDR1 and CDR2: LGHNA and YNFKEQ. The CDR3 region is CASSQDVGGQFF. The CDR3 DNA follows: TGTGCCAGCAGCCAAGATGTGGGAGGGCAGTTCTTC.

The chain employs TRBV28 and TRBJ1-4, with 10 bases lining up with TRBD1. The germline CDR1 and CDR2 sequences are MDHEN and SYDVKM. The V and J ends lost 6 bases and 8 bases, in that order; junction bases with no gene match: 6. The CDR3 sequence is 14 residues long. The CDR3 is CASSQGQGFEKLFF. The DNA for the CDR3 is TGTGCCAGCAGCCAGGGACAGGGGTTCGAAAAACTGTTTTTT.

A single count supports this clone. The V gene is TRBV19, the J gene TRBJ1-1; 7 bases line up with TRBD1. The length of the CDR3 is 16 residues. Germline V gives CDR1 LNHDA, CDR2 SQIVND (reference sequence). V lost 3 bases to trimming and J lost 0 bases; unmatched junction nucleotides: 7. DNA of the CDR3: TGTGCCAGTAGTATCGGGACAGTTGTTCTGAACACTGAAGCTTTCTTT. Encoded protein: CASSIGTVVLNTEAFF.

The rearrangement uses TRBV9 and TRBJ1-1; D gene uncertain. Germline CDR1 SGDLS, CDR2 YYNGEE. V was cut by 3 bases and J by 11 bases, with 14 bases left in between. The length of the CDR3 is 12 residues. The CDR3 is CASSGRSDRAFF. In nucleotides, the CDR3 is TGTGCCAGCAGCGGAAGGAGCGATAGGGCTTTCTTT.

This sequence joins TRBV9 and TRBJ1-1, with unresolved D. The V gene's germline CDR1 is SGDLS and CDR2 YYNGEE. This CDR3 spans 13 amino acids. V was cut by 4 bases and J by 5 bases, with 12 bases left in between. The CDR3 DNA reads as TGTGCCAGCAGCCTCTCGTCGGGGACTGAAGCTTTCTTT. This translates into CASSLSSGTEAFF.

For this clone: One junction end does not reproduce the germline sequence, and a read error may be involved. The rearrangement joins TRBV5-1 to TRBJ2-5, with 9 nucleotides matching TRBD2. Germline loops: CDR1 SGHRS, CDR2 YFSETQ. The CDR3 totals 14 residues. This CDR3 is CASSLTSGQETQYF. The CDR3 coding sequence is TGTGCCAGCAGCCTGACTAGCGGACAAGAGACCCAGTACTTC.